Listed below are T cell receptor beta chains from one sample, sequenced in a study of T cell repertoires in cytomegalovirus infection. TCRdb re-called the reads with MiXCR, one entry per CDR3 protein. This sample has under 350,000 distinct CDR3 sequences, with 9.6% found just once. Sequences were obtained from PBMCs. These receptors all stem from a human donor in good health (CMV status not recorded). Some clones in this sample may be carry-over from other donors' samples. Each CDR3 is given with its conserved first and last residue. A D gene is named only where the DNA matches it firmly. Clone size appears in some rows only: once, few, many, or a class for an expanded clone.

size	V	D	J	DNA	CDR3
many	TRBV6-6	.	TRBJ2-2	TGTGCCAGCAATGTCAGGGACACCGGGGAGCTGTTTTTT	CASNVRDTGELFF
.	TRBV20-1	.	TRBJ2-7	TGCAGTGCTAGAACCAGCGCGCAAAGGAGAGAGCAGTACTTC	CSARTSAQRREQYF
.	TRBV5-1	.	TRBJ2-4	TGCGCCAGCAGCCAGGACAGCGCAGTGAACATTCAGTACTTC	CASSQDSAVNIQYF
few	TRBV24-1	.	TRBJ2-1	TGTGCCACCAGTGACTTTAACCGGAACGGGGGCAATGAGCAGTTCTTC	CATSDFNRNGGNEQFF
many	TRBV20-1	.	TRBJ1-5	TGCAGTGCCGCCGCCCCGAGCAGGGAACTCAGCAATCAGCCCCAGCATTTT	CSAAAPSRELSNQPQHF
many	TRBV7-2	.	TRBJ1-3	TGTGCCAGCAGCTTAGTCGGGCTCCCCTCTGGAAACACCATATATTTT	CASSLVGLPSGNTIYF
.	TRBV6-5	TRBD1	TRBJ2-7	TGTGCCAGCAGGCCCGGGACAGGGAGAGGCGAGCAGTACTTC	CASRPGTGRGEQYF
many	TRBV7-2	TRBD2	TRBJ2-5	TGTGCCAGCAGCCCCACAGGAGCGGGGGGGCGGGAGACCCAGTACTTC	CASSPTGAGGRETQYF
many	TRBV28	.	TRBJ2-3	TGTGCCAGCAGTACCCCCGGTCATAGCACAGATACGCAGTATTTT	CASSTPGHSTDTQYF
.	TRBV4-1	TRBD1	TRBJ2-5	TGCGCCAGCAGCCAAGACCCCGGGACAGGGAGTCGAGAGACCCAGTACTTC	CASSQDPGTGSRETQYF
.	TRBV28	TRBD2	TRBJ2-1	TGTGCCAGCAGTTTTAGGAGACTAGCCTTCAATGAGCAGTTCTTC	CASSFRRLAFNEQFF
many	TRBV7-2	.	TRBJ1-2	TGTGCCAGCAGCTTAAGTGGGGTGGGGGTCTATGGCTACACCTTC	CASSLSGVGVYGYTF
.	TRBV6-1	.	TRBJ2-5	TGTGCCAGCAGTGAAGGGAGCGTGAAGGAGACCCAGTACTTC	CASSEGSVKETQYF
.	TRBV27	TRBD1	TRBJ1-3	TGTGCCAGCAGTCAGGGGGTCTTTGGAAACACCATATATTTT	CASSQGVFGNTIYF
many	TRBV19	.	TRBJ2-1	TGTGCCAGTAGTATAGATCGATGGGTTGAGCAGTTCTTC	CASSIDRWVEQFF
.	TRBV20-1	.	TRBJ1-1	TGCAGTGCCTTCAGGGGTGGGACGGGCGCTTTCTTT	CSAFRGGTGAFF
many	TRBV7-2	.	TRBJ1-4	TGTGCCAGCAGCTTAGTGAGCTCGGCAACTAATGAAAAACTGTTTTTT	CASSLVSSATNEKLFF
many	TRBV6-1	TRBD2	TRBJ2-1	TGTGCCAGCGGCCGACTAGCGGGGGCCAATGAGCAGTTCTTC	CASGRLAGANEQFF
many	TRBV7-6	.	TRBJ2-2	TGTGCCAGCAGCTCCTTGGAAAGGGGTAACACCGGGGAGCTGTTTTTT	CASSSLERGNTGELFF
.	TRBV2	TRBD2	TRBJ2-3	TGTGCCAGCATTGGGGGACTAGCGGGGGGGTATGATACGCAGTATTTT	CASIGGLAGGYDTQYF
.	TRBV6-5	TRBD1	TRBJ2-3	TGTGCCAGCAGTTATATTACCGGGACAGGGAGCACAGATACGCAGTATTTT	CASSYITGTGSTDTQYF
many	TRBV19	TRBD1	TRBJ2-7	TGTGCCAGTAGTCACGTCGGGCAGGGGGACTACGAGCAGTACTTC	CASSHVGQGDYEQYF
.	TRBV29-1	TRBD1	TRBJ1-1	TGCAGCGTCTCCGACAGGGGAATCACTGAAGCTTTCTTT	CSVSDRGITEAFF
many	TRBV28	.	TRBJ1-6	TGTGCCAGCTGGGGGAGGGCCTTGTCCTATAATTCACCCCTCCACTTT	CASWGRALSYNSPLHF
many	TRBV6-2/TRBV6-3	TRBD1	TRBJ1-6	TGTGCCAGCAGGGAATTACAGGGGGTCAATTCACCCCTCCACTTT	CASRELQGVNSPLHF
many	TRBV7-2	.	TRBJ2-1	TGTGCCAGCAGCCCGGGGAGTACCTACAATGAGCAGTTCTTC	CASSPGSTYNEQFF
many	TRBV20-1	.	TRBJ1-1	TGCAGTGCTAGAGGGGGGGGCACTGAAGCTTTCTTT	CSARGGGTEAFF
many	TRBV20-1	TRBD2	TRBJ2-1	TGCAGTCTCTCCTCTACGCGGGGGGTAGGCAGTGAGCAGTTCTTC	CSLSSTRGVGSEQFF
many	TRBV12-3/TRBV12-4	.	TRBJ2-2	TGTGCCAGCAGCCCCGGAACCAACACCGGGGAGCTGTTTTTT	CASSPGTNTGELFF
few	TRBV3-1	.	TRBJ2-3	TGTGCCAGCAGCCAAGATGGCCGGGACACAGATACGCAGTATTTT	CASSQDGRDTDTQYF
many	TRBV5-4	TRBD2	TRBJ2-2	TGTGCCAGCAGCTACCAGTATGGGACTAGTAGCACCGGGGAGCTGTTTTTT	CASSYQYGTSSTGELFF
many	TRBV24-1	TRBD1	TRBJ1-1	TGTGCCACCAGTGCGGGACAGGGGAGCACTGAAGCTTTCTTT	CATSAGQGSTEAFF
.	TRBV13	TRBD2	TRBJ2-7	TGTGCCAGCAGCTTCCGGGGGGGCACTTACGAGCAGTACTTC	CASSFRGGTYEQYF
many	TRBV20-1	TRBD2	TRBJ2-3	TGCAGTGCTAGCGTAGGCTTAGCGGGGGGCCGACCCGATACGCAGTATTTT	CSASVGLAGGRPDTQYF
many	TRBV12-5	TRBD2	TRBJ2-5	TGTGCTAGTGGTTTGCCATCCCCTTTAGCGGGGGGTACCGAGACCCAGTACTTC	CASGLPSPLAGGTETQYF
.	TRBV18	TRBD2	TRBJ2-5	TGTGCCAGCGGGACTACACAAGAGACCCAGTACTTC	CASGTTQETQYF